The clone carrying this TCR beta chain appeared a few times. Other DNA sequences of this sample code for an identical CDR3. This record comes from a study of shared clonotypes between healthy human individuals. The table came from immunoSEQ multiplex PCR; TCRdb's copy has only in-frame clones and leaves some out. Of over a million clones listed, around 74% are singletons. V trimming: 10 bases; J trimming: 0 bases; junction bases outside the gene matches: 6. The CDR3 is made up of 15 amino acids. Germline-derived CDR1 and CDR2 are SNHLY and FYNNEI. Material for sequencing was memory CD4+ T cells sorted from blood. The sample's subset: CD45RA-negative fraction. The sequence derives from a man younger than 35 in good health. V usage is TRBV2 and J usage is TRBJ2-7, with 13 bases aligning to TRBD2. This chain's CDR3 is CAMGLAGTYSYEQYF. For the CDR3, the DNA is TGTGCCATGGGACTAGCGGGAACCTACTCCTACGAGCAGTACTTC.